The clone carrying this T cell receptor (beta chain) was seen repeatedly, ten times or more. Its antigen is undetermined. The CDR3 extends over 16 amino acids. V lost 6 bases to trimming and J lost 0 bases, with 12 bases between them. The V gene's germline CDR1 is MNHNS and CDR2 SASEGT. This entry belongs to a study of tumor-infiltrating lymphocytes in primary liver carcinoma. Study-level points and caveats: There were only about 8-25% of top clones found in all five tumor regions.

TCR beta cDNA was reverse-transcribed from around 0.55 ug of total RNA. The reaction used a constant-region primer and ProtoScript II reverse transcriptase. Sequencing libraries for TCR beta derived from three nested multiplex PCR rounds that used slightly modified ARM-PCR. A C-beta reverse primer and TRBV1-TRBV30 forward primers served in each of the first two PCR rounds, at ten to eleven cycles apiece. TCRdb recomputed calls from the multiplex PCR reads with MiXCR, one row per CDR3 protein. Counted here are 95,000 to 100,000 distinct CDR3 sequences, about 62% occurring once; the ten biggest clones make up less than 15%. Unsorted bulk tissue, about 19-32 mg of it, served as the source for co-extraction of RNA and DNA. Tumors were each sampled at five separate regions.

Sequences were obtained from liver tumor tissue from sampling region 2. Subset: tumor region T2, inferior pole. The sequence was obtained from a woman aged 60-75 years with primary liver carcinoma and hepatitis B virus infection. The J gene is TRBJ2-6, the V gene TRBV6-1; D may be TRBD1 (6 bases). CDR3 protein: CASRRTVYSGANVLTF. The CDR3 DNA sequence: TGTGCCAGCAGGAGGACAGTCTACTCTGGGGCCAACGTCCTGACTTTC.